Following are 21 T cell receptor beta chains from one sample sequenced in a study of CD8+CD57+ T cells in acquired aplastic anemia. Both TCR beta VDJ combination and CDR3 sequence profiling were carried out. Genomic DNA was the template for this profiling. TCRdb called the reads again in MiXCR, with one record for every CDR3 protein. Of a few hundred thousand distinct CDR3 sequences in the sample, roughly 68% are singletons; the top ten hold under 5%. The sample consisted of sorted CD4+, CD8+, or CD8+CD57+ T cells (not recorded which) from PBMCs. Receptor source: a human donor in good health, serving as a control.

This clonotype was seen many times. The chain carries TRBV12-3 or TRBV12-4 and TRBJ2-7, with unresolved D. The CDR3 runs to 11 residues. Trimming took off 0 bases at V and 5 bases at J, with 2 bases between the two ends. CDR3: CASSLADEQYF. CDR3 bases: TGTGCCAGCAGTTTAGCCGACGAGCAGTACTTC.

This rearrangement joins TRBV7-3 to TRBJ1-4; D unresolved. The CDR3 length is 14 residues. Trimming shortened V by 5 bases and J by 4 bases, and 11 bases separated the two germline ends. Germline CDR1 is SGHTA and CDR2 is FQGTGA. CDR3: CASSTRANNEKLFF. Written as DNA, the CDR3 is TGTGCCAGCAGCACCCGGGCCAATAATGAAAAACTGTTTTTT.

This sequence joins TRBV29-1 and TRBJ2-7; 9 bases fit TRBD1. Per the germline V gene, CDR1 is SQVTM and CDR2 is ANQGSEA. The trim removed 6 bases at V and 2 bases at J, leaving 8 bases unmatched. This CDR3 has 14 residues. The CDR3 sequence: CSVQTTGGTYEQYF. The CDR3, as DNA: TGCAGCGTCCAGACGACAGGGGGGACCTACGAGCAGTACTTC.

This clonotype appeared a single time. Sequence at one end of the junction differs from germline and may be a read error. The chain recombines TRBV7-2 with TRBJ2-5; D is possibly TRBD2 (6 bases). Germline CDR1 and CDR2: SGHTA and FQGNSA. This CDR3 has 14 residues. This CDR3 is CASSIGSDGEIQYF. The CDR3 bases are TGTGCCAGCAGCATCGGGAGCGACGGAGAGATCCAGTACTTC. The full variable domain, in which reference TRBV7-2 and TRBJ2-5 provide the parts outside the CDR3, is GAGVSQSPSNKVTEKGKDVELRCDPISGHTALYWYRQSLGQGLEFLIYFQGNSAPDKSGLPSDRFSAERTGGSVSTLTIQRTQQEDSAVYLCASSIGSDGEIQYFGPGTRLLVL.

Note on this clonotype: The conserved closing phenylalanine or tryptophan is absent in this CDR3, likely reflecting a read error. It is unclear where the CDR3 begins or ends on the DNA, so no DNA is shown, and the CDR3 is as TCRdb lists it. The rearrangement uses TRBV19 and TRBJ1-6; TRBD1 is the table's D call, not checked against the DNA. Germline CDR1 is LNHDA and CDR2 is SQIVND (reference sequence). The CDR3 sequence runs 16 residues, both termini included. The CDR3 loop reads CASSIVGRGDEKLFFV.

This clonotype came up once. Mismatch with germline at one junction end may stem from a read error. CDR3 DNA sequence: TGTGCCAGCAGCTTGTTTGAAGGCTTTAATGAAACACTGTTTTTT. It specifies CASSLFEGFNETLFF. The V and J genes are TRBV7-9 and TRBJ1-4; D not resolved. The CDR3 length is 15 residues. CDR1 and CDR2 from the germline V gene are SEHNR and FQNEAQ (reference sequence).

V is TRBV5-8 and J is TRBJ2-3; 9 nucleotides line up with TRBD1. V gave up 4 bases and J gave up 4 bases; unmatched junction bases: 4. Germline CDR1 and CDR2: SGHTS and YDEGEE. The CDR3 contains 14 residues. CDR3 residues: CASSGRTGADTQYF. DNA of the CDR3: TGTGCCAGCAGCGGGAGGACAGGGGCAGATACGCAGTATTTT.

This chain uses TRBV15 with TRBJ1-5, with D tentatively TRBD1 (6 bases). Germline V lookup: CDR1 LNHNV, CDR2 YYDKDF (reference sequence). Trimming took off 0 bases at V and 6 bases at J, with 12 bases between the two ends. The CDR3 loop spans 15 amino acids. The CDR3 DNA follows: TGTGCCACCAGCAGAGATCCACAGGGAGGTCAGCCCCAGCATTTT. It specifies CATSRDPQGGQPQHF.

This clonotype occurred many times. This chain links TRBV7-6 with TRBJ1-6; D is uncertain. This CDR3 is built from 14 residues. With 2 bases removed from V and 0 bases from J, the gap between germline ends came to 2 bases. Germline V lookup: CDR1 SGHVS, CDR2 FNYEAQ. The CDR3 DNA sequence: TGTGCCAGCAGCTTAAGCTCCTATAATTCACCCCTCCACTTT. As protein: CASSLSSYNSPLHF.

Note on this clonotype: No conserved phenylalanine or tryptophan is present at the end of the CDR3, so a read error is the likely explanation. No DNA is shown, since the ends of the CDR3 on it are uncertain; the CDR3 is the one TCRdb lists. The genes are TRBV10-3 and TRBJ1-1. Germline V gene lookup returns CDR1 ENHRY and CDR2 SYGVKD. The CDR3 has 12 amino acids, counting both end residues. The CDR3 protein is CAATGLSYEQYS.

This clonotype has just one count. J is TRBJ1-2 and V is TRBV7-2; D ambiguous. With 5 bases removed from V and 14 bases from J, the gap between germline ends came to 27 bases. Looked up from germline, CDR1 is SGHTA and CDR2 is FQGNSA. The CDR3 is made up of 15 amino acids. CDR3 DNA sequence: TGTGCCAGCAGCCTAGGGAAGGACCCTAACTATGGCAAAACCTTC. Translating it yields CASSLGKDPNYGKTF. The variable domain in full, with the rest retrieved from reference TRBV7-2 and TRBJ1-2, is GAGVSQSPSNKVTEKGKDVELRCDPISGHTALYWYRQSLGQGLEFLIYFQGNSAPDKSGLPSDRFSAERTGGSVSTLTIQRTQQEDSAVYLCASSLGKDPNYGKTFGSGTRLTVV.

The chain combines TRBV2 with TRBJ1-6; D unclear. V was trimmed by 5 bases and J by 18 bases, leaving 11 bases between them. This CDR3 is 10 amino acids long. Germline values: CDR1 SNHLY, CDR2 FYNNEI. CDR3 region: CASSSSATHF. DNA for the CDR3: TGTGCCAGCAGTAGTTCAGCCACCCACTTT.

Note on this clonotype: A junction end diverges from the germline sequence, so it may reflect a read error. The DNA for the CDR3 is TGTGCCAGCAGCGTACAGGGGCCCTCACCCCTCCACTTTTTT. This encodes CASSVQGPSPLHFF. This chain connects TRBV7-9 to TRBJ1-3; 7 nucleotides agree with TRBD1. The CDR3 covers 14 residues. The germline V gene encodes CDR1 SEHNR and CDR2 FQNEAQ (reference sequence).

The gene calls are TRBV13 and TRBJ1-6; possibly TRBD1 for D (5 bases). V lost 5 bases and J lost 0, with 17 bases in between. Germline values: CDR1 PRHDT, CDR2 FYEKMQ (reference sequence). This CDR3 region has 18 residues. CDR3 in amino acids: CASSVPGRTGSYNSPLHF. Here the CDR3 DNA reads TGTGCCAGCAGCGTACCAGGGAGGACCGGCTCCTATAATTCACCCCTCCACTTT.

The chain combines TRBV4-1 with TRBJ2-7; D gene unclear. CDR3 size: 15 residues. V lost 1 base and J lost 2, with 12 bases in between. Germline V gives CDR1 MGHRA, CDR2 YSYEKL. The CDR3 region is CASSQVFGRTYEQYF. CDR3 nucleotides: TGCGCCAGCAGCCAAGTTTTCGGCCGGACCTACGAGCAGTACTTC.

This clonotype was recorded once. One end of the junction fails to match germline, which may point to a read error. The rearrangement uses TRBV20-1 and TRBJ1-1; D ambiguous. The germline V gene encodes CDR1 DFQATT and CDR2 SNEGSKA (reference sequence). The CDR3 sequence is 11 residues long. Here the CDR3 DNA reads TGCAGTGCTAGAGCCAGCGGCTCAGATATCTTT. Amino acids: CSARASGSDIF.

In the case of this clonotype: One junction end does not reproduce the germline sequence, and a read error may be involved. The CDR3 here is CASSLLRGPSYEQYF. CDR3 sequence (DNA): TGTGCCAGCAGCTTACTAAGAGGCCCCTCCTATGAGCAGTACTTC. The chain has TRBV7-2 and TRBJ2-7; D unclear. Germline V gene data show CDR1 as SGHTA and CDR2 as FQGNSA. This CDR3 contains 15 residues.

The V and J genes are TRBV6-4 and TRBJ1-6, with D maybe TRBD1 (5 bases). Trimming stripped 4 bases from V and 9 bases from J, with 16 bases between. Germline lookup yields CDR1 MRHNA and CDR2 SNTAGT. The CDR3 runs to 15 residues. DNA of the CDR3: TGTGCCAGCAGTGCCTCACACGGGACCGCTTCACCCCTCCACTTT. Encoded protein: CASSASHGTASPLHF.

On this clonotype itself: A read error may be the cause here, since a much bigger clone is one base away. This chain links TRBV6-1 with TRBJ2-7; 7 bases align to TRBD1. This CDR3 spans 14 amino acids. Germline lookup yields CDR1 MNHNS and CDR2 SASEGT. CDR3 sequence: CASNLQGQQYVQYF. The DNA of the CDR3 is TGTGCCAGCAATCTACAGGGGCAACAATACGTGCAGTACTTC.

The V call is TRBV7-2, the J call TRBJ1-5; tentatively, D is TRBD1 (6 bases). The V and J ends lost 3 bases and 11 bases respectively, with 14 bases between them. The CDR3 is made up of 13 amino acids. Germline CDR1 SGHTA, CDR2 FQGNSA. Here the CDR3 reads CASSFRQDQTQHF. DNA for the CDR3: TGTGCCAGCAGCTTTCGACAGGATCAAACCCAGCATTTT.

Of note for this clonotype: The junction departs from germline at one end; a sequencing error may be responsible. The chain links TRBV7-6 to TRBJ2-5; D might be TRBD2 (6 bases). Germline-derived CDR1 and CDR2 are SGHVS and FNYEAQ. The CDR3 length is 13 residues. CDR3 loop: CASSLGATSIHDF. The CDR3 DNA reads TGTGCCAGCAGCTTAGGGGCCACTAGCATCCACGACTTC.